The source of this T cell receptor (beta chain) is a study of blood T cell repertoires in COVID-19. Background on the study: Samples taken during acute and convalescent COVID-19 were collected in the United States, Italy and Spain. The cDNA or gDNA used as material had been derived from T cells, B-cell-depleted T cells, or PBMCs.

The CDR3 is 15 residues long. Germline V gene lookup returns CDR1 SGHAT and CDR2 FQNNGV. The V end was cut by 5 bases, the J end by 3 bases, with 16 bases between. Methods used by the authors: Researchers report that nucleated cell counts were estimated from reference gene primer amplification. Measured with immunoSEQ multiplex PCR; TCRdb has only the in-frame clones, and not every one. V and J calls and clone size are those listed in that table; D and trimming were worked out from the DNA. The sample carries around 50,000 clones, roughly 80% recorded once. The clonotype originates from a human donor in a cohort sampled during active COVID-19. The material sequenced was peripheral blood. The genes are TRBV11-2 and TRBJ1-2, with D possibly TRBD1 on 5 matching bases. The DNA of the CDR3 is TGTGCCAGCAGCCCCACCCAGGGTAGGGACTATGGCTACACCTTC. This encodes CASSPTQGRDYGYTF.